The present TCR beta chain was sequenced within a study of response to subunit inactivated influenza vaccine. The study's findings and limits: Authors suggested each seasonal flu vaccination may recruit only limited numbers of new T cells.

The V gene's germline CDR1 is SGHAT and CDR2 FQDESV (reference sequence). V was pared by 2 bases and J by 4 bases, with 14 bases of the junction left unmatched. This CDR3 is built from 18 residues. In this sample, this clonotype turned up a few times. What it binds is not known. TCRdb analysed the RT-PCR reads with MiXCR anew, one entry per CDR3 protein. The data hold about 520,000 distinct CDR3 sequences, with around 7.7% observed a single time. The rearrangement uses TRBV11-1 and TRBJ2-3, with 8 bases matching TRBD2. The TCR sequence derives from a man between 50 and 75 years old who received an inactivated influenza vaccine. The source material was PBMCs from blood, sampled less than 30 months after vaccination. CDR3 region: CASSLRAIPGLESDTQYF. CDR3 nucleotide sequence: TGTGCCAGCAGCTTACGAGCGATTCCGGGACTAGAATCAGATACGCAGTATTTT.